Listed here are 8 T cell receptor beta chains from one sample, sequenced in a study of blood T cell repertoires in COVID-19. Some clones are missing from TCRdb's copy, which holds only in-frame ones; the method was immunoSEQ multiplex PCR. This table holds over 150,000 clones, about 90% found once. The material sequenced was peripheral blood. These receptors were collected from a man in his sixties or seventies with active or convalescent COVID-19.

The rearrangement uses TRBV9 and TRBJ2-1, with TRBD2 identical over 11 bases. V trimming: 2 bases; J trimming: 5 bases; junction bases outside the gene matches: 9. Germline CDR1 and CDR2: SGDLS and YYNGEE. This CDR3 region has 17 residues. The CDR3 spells CASSVWTSGQGHNEQFF. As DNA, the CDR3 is TGTGCCAGCAGCGTGTGGACTAGCGGGCAGGGCCACAATGAGCAGTTCTTC.

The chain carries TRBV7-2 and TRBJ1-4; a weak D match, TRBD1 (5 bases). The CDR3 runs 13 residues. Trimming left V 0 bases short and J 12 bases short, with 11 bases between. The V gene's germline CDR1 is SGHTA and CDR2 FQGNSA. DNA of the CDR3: TGTGCCAGCAGCTTAGCGCGGGACGGCCAACTGTTTTTT. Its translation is CASSLARDGQLFF.

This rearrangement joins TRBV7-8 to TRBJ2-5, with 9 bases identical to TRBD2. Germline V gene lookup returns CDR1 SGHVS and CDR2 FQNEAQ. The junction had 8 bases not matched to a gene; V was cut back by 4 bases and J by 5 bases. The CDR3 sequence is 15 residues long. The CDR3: CASSSSGTSRETQYF. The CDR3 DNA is TGTGCCAGCAGCTCGTCCGGGACTAGCAGGGAGACCCAGTACTTC.

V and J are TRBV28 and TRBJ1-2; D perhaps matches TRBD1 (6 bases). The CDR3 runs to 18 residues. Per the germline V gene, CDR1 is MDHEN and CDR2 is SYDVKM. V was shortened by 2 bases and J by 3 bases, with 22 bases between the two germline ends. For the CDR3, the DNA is TGTGCCAGCAGTTTAAGCGGGCGGGGGGCGAAGCCTGACTATGGCTACACCTTC. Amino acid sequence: CASSLSGRGAKPDYGYTF.

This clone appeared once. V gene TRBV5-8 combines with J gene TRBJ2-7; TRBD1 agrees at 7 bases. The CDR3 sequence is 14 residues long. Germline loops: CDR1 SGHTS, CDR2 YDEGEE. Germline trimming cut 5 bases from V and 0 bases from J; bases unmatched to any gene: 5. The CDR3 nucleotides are TGTGCCAGCAGTCTCGGGGACAGCTCCTACGAGCAGTACTTC. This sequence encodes CASSLGDSSYEQYF.

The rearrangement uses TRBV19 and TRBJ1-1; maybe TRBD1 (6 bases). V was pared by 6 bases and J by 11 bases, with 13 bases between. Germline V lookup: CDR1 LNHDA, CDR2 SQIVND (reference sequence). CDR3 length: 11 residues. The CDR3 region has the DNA TGTGCCAGTAGCCGGGGGGCTTGGGCTTTCTTT. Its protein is CASSRGAWAFF. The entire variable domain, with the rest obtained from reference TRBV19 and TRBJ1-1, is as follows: DGGITQSPKYLFRKEGQNVTLSCEQNLNHDAMYWYRQDPGQGLRLIYYSQIVNDFQKGDIAEGYSVSREKKESFPLTVTSAQKNPTAFYLCASSRGAWAFFGQGTRLTVV.

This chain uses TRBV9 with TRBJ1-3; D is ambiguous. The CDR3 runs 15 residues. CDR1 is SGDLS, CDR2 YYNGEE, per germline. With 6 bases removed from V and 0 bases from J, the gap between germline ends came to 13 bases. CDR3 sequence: CASTPLGSSGNTIYF. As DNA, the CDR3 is TGTGCCAGCACCCCTCTGGGGAGCTCTGGAAACACCATATATTTT.

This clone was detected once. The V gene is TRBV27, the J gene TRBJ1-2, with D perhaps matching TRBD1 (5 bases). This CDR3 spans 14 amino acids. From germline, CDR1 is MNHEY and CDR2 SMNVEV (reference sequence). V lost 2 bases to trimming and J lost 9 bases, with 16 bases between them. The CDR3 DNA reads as TGTGCCAGCAGTTTAGAATGGGGGACTGGTAGCTACACCTTC. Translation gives CASSLEWGTGSYTF.